This section outlines one TCR beta chain sequence together with its context. Original processing methods: The authors estimated nucleated cell counts from reference gene primer amplification. Some clones are missing from TCRdb's copy, which holds only in-frame ones; the method was immunoSEQ multiplex PCR. Clone size and V and J calls were adopted from that table, with D and trimming inferred from the DNA. In the table there are about 33,000 clones, about 86% of which are singletons. Germline V gene sequence: CDR1 WNHNN, CDR2 SYGVQD (reference sequence). The CDR3 extends over 14 amino acids. The V end lost 3 bases, the J end lost 7 bases, and 13 bases lay between the germline ends. The data stem from a study of blood T cell repertoires in COVID-19. Study in general: From the United States, Italy and Spain came samples of acute and convalescent COVID-19. The cDNA or gDNA used as material had been derived from T cells, B-cell-depleted T cells, or PBMCs.

This rearrangement joins TRBV10-1 to TRBJ2-1, with D maybe TRBD1 (6 bases). This TCR was sampled from a human donor in a cohort sampled during active COVID-19. The sequenced sample consisted of peripheral blood. The CDR3 reads CASSENPRGNEQFF. The CDR3 DNA follows: TGCGCCAGCAGTGAAAACCCCAGGGGTAATGAGCAGTTCTTC.